This entry describes one TCR beta chain. PCR employed 60 Vbeta and 13 Jbeta primers. The authors' processing: A later analysis tallied approximately 80 million unique TCR beta chains, around 9.9 million of them shared. Sequencing was performed with immunoSEQ multiplex PCR; in TCRdb, only in-frame clones are kept and a portion is missing. From that table come the V and J calls and clone size; the DNA was used to work out D and trimming. The sample has tens of thousands of clones. The sample belongs to a study of cytomegalovirus exposure and HLA in healthy donors. Looked up from germline, CDR1 is MDHEN and CDR2 is SYDVKM. This CDR3 region has 15 residues. Trimming took off 4 bases at V and 3 bases at J, with 14 bases between the two ends.

The receptor was derived from a human donor in good health. The rearrangement links TRBV28 to TRBJ2-3; perhaps TRBD1 as D (7 bases). Source material: PBMCs. CDR3 residues: CASSSWAGGTDTQYF. The CDR3 DNA follows: TGTGCCAGCAGTTCATGGGCAGGGGGGACAGATACGCAGTATTTT.